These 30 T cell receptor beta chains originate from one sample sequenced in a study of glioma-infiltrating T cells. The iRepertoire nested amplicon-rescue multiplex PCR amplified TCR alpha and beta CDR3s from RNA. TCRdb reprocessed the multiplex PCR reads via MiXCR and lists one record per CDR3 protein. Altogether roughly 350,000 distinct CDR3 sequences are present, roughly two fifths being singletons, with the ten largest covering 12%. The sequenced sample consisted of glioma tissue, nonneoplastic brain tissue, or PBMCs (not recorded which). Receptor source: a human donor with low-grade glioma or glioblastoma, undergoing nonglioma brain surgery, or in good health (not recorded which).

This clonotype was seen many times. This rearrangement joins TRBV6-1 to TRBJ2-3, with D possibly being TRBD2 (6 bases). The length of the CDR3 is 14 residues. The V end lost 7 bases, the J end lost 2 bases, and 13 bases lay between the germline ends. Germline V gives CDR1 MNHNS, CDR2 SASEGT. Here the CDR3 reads CASTNLDYTDTQYF. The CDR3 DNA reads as TGTGCCAGCACCAACCTGGACTACACAGATACGCAGTATTTT.

Written as DNA, the CDR3 is TGTGCCAGCAGCTCAGGACTAGCGGTTCACGAGCAGTACTTC. Translating gives CASSSGLAVHEQYF. The chain recombines TRBV7-9 with TRBJ2-7, with 10 bases identical to TRBD2. This CDR3 comprises 14 residues. The V and J ends lost 4 bases and 5 bases, in that order; junction bases with no gene match: 5. Per germline, CDR1 SEHNR and CDR2 FQNEAQ (reference sequence).

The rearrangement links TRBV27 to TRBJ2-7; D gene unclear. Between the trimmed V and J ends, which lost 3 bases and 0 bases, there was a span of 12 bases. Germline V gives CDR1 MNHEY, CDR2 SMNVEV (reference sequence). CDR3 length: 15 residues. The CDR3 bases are TGTGCCAGCAGTTTTGGGCTACCTAACTCCTACGAGCAGTACTTC. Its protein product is CASSFGLPNSYEQYF.

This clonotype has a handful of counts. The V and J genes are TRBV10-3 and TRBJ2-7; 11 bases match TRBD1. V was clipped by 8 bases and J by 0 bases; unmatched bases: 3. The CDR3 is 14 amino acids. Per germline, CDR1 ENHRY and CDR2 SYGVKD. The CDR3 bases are TGTGCCATCCGGACAGGGGGCGACTCCTACGAGCAGTACTTC. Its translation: CAIRTGGDSYEQYF.

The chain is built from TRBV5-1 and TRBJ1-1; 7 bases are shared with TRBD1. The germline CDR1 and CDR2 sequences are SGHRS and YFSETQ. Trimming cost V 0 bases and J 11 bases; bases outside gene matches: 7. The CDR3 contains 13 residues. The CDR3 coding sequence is TGCGCCAGCAGCTTGGGACAGGGTTTTCGGGCTTTCTTT. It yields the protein CASSLGQGFRAFF.

The CDR3 bases are TGTGCCAGCGGTAGCGCCTACAATGAGCAGTTCTTC. Translated: CASGSAYNEQFF. This chain joins TRBV6-1 and TRBJ2-1; possibly TRBD2 for D (5 bases). Germline lookup yields CDR1 MNHNS and CDR2 SASEGT. The CDR3 spans 12 residues. The V gene lost 8 bases and the J gene lost 2 bases, with 7 bases spanning the gap.

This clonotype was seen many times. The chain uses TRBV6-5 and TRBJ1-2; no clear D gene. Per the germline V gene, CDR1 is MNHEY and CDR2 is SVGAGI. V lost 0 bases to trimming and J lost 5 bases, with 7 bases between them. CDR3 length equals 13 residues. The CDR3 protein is CASSYSEIYGYTF. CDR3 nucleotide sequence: TGTGCCAGCAGTTACTCAGAGATATATGGCTACACCTTC.

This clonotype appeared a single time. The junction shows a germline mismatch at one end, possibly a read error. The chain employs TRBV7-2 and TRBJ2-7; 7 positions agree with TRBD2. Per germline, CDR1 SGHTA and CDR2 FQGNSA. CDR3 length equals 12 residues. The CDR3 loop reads CASSLISGLEIF. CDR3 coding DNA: TGTGCCAGCAGCTTAATATCCGGACTAGAAATATTC.

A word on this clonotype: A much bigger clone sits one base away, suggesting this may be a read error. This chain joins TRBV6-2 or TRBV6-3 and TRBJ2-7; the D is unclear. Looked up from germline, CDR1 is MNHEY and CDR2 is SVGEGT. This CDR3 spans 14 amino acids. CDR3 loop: CASCYSVRNYEQYF. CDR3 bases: TGTGCCAGCTGTTACTCGGTCAGAAACTACGAGCAGTACTTC.

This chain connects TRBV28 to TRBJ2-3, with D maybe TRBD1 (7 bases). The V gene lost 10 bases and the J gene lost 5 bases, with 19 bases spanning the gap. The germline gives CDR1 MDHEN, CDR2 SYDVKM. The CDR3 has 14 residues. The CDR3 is CAIRGAGIGDTQYF. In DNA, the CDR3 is TGTGCCATCAGGGGGGCGGGGATTGGAGATACGCAGTATTTT. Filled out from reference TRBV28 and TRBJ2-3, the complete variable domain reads DVKVTQSSRYLVKRTGEKVFLECVQDMDHENMFWYRQDPGLGLRLIYFSYDVKMKEKGDIPEGYSVSREKKERFSLILESASTNQTSMYLCAIRGAGIGDTQYFGPGTRLTVL.

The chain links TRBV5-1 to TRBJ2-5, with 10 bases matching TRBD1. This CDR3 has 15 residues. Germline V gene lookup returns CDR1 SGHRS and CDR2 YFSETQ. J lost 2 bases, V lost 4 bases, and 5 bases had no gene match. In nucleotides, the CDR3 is TGCGCCAGCAGCCCTGGACAGGGGGGGCAAGAGACCCAGTACTTC. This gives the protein CASSPGQGGQETQYF.

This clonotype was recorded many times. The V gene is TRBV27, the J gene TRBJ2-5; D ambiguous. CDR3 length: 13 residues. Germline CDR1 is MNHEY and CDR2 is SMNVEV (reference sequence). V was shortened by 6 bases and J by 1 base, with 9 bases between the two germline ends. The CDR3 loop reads CASRPSFQETQYF. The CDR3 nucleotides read TGTGCCAGCAGACCCTCCTTCCAAGAGACCCAGTACTTC.

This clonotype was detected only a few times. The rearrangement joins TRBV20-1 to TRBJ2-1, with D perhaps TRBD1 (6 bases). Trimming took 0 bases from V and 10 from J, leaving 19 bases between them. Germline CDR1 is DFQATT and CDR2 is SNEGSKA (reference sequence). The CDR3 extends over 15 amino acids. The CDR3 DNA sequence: TGCAGTGCTAGAGATACGGTCAGGGGAGCGGAGGAGCAGTTCTTC. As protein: CSARDTVRGAEEQFF.

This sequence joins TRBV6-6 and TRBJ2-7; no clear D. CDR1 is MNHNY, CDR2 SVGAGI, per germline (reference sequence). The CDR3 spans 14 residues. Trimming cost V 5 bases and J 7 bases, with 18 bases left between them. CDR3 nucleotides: TGTGCCAGCAGTCCTCTTCTTGGGCCCTGGGAGCAGTACTTC. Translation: CASSPLLGPWEQYF.

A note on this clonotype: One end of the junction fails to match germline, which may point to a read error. CDR3 residues: CASSFDSPGVLFF. The CDR3 DNA is TGTGCCAGCAGTTTCGACAGTCCCGGGGTGCTGTTTTTT. The chain joins TRBV27 to TRBJ2-2; TRBD1 or TRBD2 may be the D gene (5 bases each). This CDR3 comprises 13 residues. Germline-derived CDR1 and CDR2 are MNHEY and SMNVEV (reference sequence).

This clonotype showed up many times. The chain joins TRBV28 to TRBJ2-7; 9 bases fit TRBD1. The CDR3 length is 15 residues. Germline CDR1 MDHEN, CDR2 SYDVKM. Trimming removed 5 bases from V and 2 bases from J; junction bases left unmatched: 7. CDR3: CASSPPGQGPYEQYF. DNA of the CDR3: TGTGCCAGCAGTCCTCCGGGACAGGGACCCTACGAGCAGTACTTC.

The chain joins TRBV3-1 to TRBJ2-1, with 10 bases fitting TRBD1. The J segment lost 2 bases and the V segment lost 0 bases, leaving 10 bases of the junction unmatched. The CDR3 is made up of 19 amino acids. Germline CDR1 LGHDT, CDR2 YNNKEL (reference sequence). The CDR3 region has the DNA TGTGCCAGCAGCCAAGAGTGGGAGGGGGGGACAGGGGCCTACAATGAGCAGTTCTTC. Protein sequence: CASSQEWEGGTGAYNEQFF.

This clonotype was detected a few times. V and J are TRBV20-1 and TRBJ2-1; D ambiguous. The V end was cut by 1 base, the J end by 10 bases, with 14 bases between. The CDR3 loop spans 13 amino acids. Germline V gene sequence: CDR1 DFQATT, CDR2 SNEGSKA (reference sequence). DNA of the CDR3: TGCAGTGCTAGAGGTTCCGGACCCAGCGAGCAGTTCTTC. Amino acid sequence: CSARGSGPSEQFF.

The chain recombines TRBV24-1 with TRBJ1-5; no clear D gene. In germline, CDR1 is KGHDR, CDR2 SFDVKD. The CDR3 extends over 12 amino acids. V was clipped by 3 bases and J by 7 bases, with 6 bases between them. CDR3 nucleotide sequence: TGTGCCACCAGTGATGTTGGCCAGCCCCAGCATTTT. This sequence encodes CATSDVGQPQHF.

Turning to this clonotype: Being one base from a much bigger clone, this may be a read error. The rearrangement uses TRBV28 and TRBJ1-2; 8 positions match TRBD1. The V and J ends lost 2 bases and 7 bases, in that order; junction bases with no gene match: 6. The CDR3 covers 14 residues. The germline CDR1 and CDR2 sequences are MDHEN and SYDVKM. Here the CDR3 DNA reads TGTGCCAGCAGTTTAGGGCAGGGGGCAGCTGGCTACACCTTC. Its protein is CASSLGQGAAGYTF.

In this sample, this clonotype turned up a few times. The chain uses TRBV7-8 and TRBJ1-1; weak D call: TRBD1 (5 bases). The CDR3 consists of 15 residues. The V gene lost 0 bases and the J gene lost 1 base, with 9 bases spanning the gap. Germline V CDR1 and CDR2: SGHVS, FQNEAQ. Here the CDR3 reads CASSLAWGTNTEAFF. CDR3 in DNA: TGTGCCAGCAGCTTAGCGTGGGGGACGAACACTGAAGCTTTCTTT.

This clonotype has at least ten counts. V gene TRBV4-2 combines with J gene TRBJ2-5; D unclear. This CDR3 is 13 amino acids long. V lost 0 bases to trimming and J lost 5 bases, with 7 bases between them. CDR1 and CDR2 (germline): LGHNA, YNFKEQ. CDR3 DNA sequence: TGTGCCAGCAGCCAAGAATTAGGGGAGACCCAGTACTTC. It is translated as CASSQELGETQYF.

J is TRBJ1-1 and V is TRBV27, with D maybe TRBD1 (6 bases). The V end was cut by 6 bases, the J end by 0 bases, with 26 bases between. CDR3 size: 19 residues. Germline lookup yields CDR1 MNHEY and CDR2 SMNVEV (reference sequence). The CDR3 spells CASSQAATGYPLMNTEAFF. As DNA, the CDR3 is TGTGCCAGCAGCCAAGCGGCAACAGGGTATCCCCTAATGAACACTGAAGCTTTCTTT.

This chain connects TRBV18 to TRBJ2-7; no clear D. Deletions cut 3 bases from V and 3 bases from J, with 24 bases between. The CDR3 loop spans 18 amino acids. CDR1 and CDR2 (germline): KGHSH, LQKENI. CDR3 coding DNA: TGTGCCAGCTCACCGCCACGCACGATAGGTCCTAGGGTCTACGAGCAGTACTTC. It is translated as CASSPPRTIGPRVYEQYF.

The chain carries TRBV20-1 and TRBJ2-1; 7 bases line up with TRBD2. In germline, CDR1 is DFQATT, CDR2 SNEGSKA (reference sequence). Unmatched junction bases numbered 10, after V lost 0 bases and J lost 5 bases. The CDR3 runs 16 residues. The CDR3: CSARDLWRERNNEQFF. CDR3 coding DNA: TGCAGTGCTAGAGATCTTTGGCGGGAGAGGAACAATGAGCAGTTCTTC.

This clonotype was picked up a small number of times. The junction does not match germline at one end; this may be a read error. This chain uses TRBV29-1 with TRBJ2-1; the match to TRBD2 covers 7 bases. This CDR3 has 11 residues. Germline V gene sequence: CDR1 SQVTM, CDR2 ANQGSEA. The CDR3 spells CSVGVLGAGIF. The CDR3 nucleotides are TGCAGCGTTGGTGTTTTGGGAGCGGGAATTTTC.

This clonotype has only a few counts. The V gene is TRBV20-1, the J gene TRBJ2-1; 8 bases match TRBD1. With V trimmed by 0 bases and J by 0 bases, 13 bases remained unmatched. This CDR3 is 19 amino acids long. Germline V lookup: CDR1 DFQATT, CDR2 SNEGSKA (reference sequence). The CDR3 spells CSARELPFDRGHSYNEQFF. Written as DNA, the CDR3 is TGCAGTGCTAGAGAACTACCGTTTGACAGGGGACACTCCTACAATGAGCAGTTCTTC.

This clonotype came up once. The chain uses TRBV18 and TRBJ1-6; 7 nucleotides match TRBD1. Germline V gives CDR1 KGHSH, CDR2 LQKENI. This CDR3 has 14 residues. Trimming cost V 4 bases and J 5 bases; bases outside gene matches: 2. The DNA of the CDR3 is TGTGCCAGCTCACTGGGACAGAATAATTCACCCCTCCACTTT. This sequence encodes CASSLGQNNSPLHF.

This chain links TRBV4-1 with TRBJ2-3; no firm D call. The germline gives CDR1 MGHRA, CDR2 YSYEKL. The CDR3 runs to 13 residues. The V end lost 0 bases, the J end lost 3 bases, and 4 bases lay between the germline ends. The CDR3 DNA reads TGCGCCAGCAGCCAAGAGAGGACAGATACGCAGTATTTT. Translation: CASSQERTDTQYF.

Here the CDR3 reads CASSLPLAGGSYEQYF. CDR3 bases: TGTGCCAGCAGCTTACCCCTAGCGGGAGGTTCCTACGAGCAGTACTTC. The chain combines TRBV4-2 with TRBJ2-7; 11 bases match TRBD2. J lost 1 base, V lost 5 bases, and 7 bases had no gene match. Germline values: CDR1 LGHNA, CDR2 YNFKEQ. The CDR3 is 16 amino acids.